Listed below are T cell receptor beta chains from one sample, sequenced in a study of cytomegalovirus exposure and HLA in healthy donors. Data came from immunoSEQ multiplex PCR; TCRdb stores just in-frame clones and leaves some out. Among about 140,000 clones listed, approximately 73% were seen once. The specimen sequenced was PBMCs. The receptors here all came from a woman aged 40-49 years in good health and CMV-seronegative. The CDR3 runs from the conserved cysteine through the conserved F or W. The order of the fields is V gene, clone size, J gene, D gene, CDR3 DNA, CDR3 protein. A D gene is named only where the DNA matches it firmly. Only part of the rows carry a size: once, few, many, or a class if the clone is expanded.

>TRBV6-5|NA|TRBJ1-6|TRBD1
TGTGCCAGCAGTTACCGTCAAGGGGGCCCTAATTCCCCCCTCCACTTT
CASSYRQGGPNSPLHF
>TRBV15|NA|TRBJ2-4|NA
TGTGCCACCAGCAGAGATCGCTGGAGGGCCAAAAACATTCAGTACTTC
CATSRDRWRAKNIQYF
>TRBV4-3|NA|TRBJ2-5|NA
TGCGCCAGCAGCCAAGACCCAGGGAAGGGAGAGACCCAGTACTTC
CASSQDPGKGETQYF
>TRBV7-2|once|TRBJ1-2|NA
TGTGCCAGCAGCTTAGGACAGAATTCCGCCAACTATGGCTACACCTTC
CASSLGQNSANYGYTF
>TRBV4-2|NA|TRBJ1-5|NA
TGTGCCAGCAGCCAAGAGATTTTTCTAGCGACAGACGATTCGAGCAATCAGCCCCAGCATTTT
CASSQEIFLATDDSSNQPQHF
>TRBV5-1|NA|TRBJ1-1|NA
TGCGCCAGCAGCTTCTCTGGGCAGGCAATGAACACTGAAGCTTTCTTT
CASSFSGQAMNTEAFF
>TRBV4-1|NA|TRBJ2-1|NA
TGCGCCAGCAGCCAACAGGGATCAGGCGGCGATGAGCAGTTCTTC
CASSQQGSGGDEQFF
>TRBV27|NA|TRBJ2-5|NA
TGTGCCAGCAGTTTATGGGCGGGGTCGGAGCAGTACTTC
CASSLWAGSEQYF
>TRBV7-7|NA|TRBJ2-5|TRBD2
TGTGCTAGCAGCTACAAATTTATGGGGGGGGAGACCCAGTACTTC
CASSYKFMGGETQYF
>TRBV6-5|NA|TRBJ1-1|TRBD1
TGTGCCAGCAGTTACGGTCTGGGACAGGTGAACACTGAAGCTTTCTTT
CASSYGLGQVNTEAFF
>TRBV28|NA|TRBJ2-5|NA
TGTGCCAGCAGAAGGGGGGGAGAGACCCAGTACTTC
CASRRGGETQYF
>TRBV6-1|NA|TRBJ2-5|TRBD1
TGTGCCAGCAGTGAAAGTCTTGGGACAGGGGGCCGGGAGACCCAGTACTTC
CASSESLGTGGRETQYF
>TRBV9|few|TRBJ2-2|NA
TGTGCCAGCAGCGTAGGAGTTGTTAACACCGGGGAGCTGTTTTTT
CASSVGVVNTGELFF
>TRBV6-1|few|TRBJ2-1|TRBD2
TGTGCCAGCAGTGAAAAAGCGGGGGATTACAATGAGCAGTTCTTC
CASSEKAGDYNEQFF
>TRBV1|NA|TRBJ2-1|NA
TGCACCAGCAGCCAAAGCGGACAGTACAATGAGCAGTTCTTC
CTSSQSGQYNEQFF
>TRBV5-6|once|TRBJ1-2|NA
TGTGCCAGCAGCTCAGAAACAGGGTTCCATGGCTACACCTTC
CASSSETGFHGYTF
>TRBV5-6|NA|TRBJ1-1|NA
TGTGCCAGCAGCCCATGGCCGGCGGACACTGAAGCTTTCTTT
CASSPWPADTEAFF
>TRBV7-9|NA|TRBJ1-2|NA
TGTGCCAGCAGCTTACGGGGTGACTATGGCTACACCTTC
CASSLRGDYGYTF
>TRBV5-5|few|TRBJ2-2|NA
TGTGCCAGCAGCCCGACAGGAAACGTGAACACCGGGGAGCTGTTTTTT
CASSPTGNVNTGELFF
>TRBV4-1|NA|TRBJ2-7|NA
TGCGCCAGCAGCCAAGGTCAGGGGGGCCCCTACGAGCAGTACTTC
CASSQGQGGPYEQYF
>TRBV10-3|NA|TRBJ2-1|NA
TGTGCCATCAGTCAGGCCTCTACCAATGAGCAGTTCTTC
CAISQASTNEQFF
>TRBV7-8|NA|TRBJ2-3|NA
TGTGCCAGCAGCTTAGACAGGGCTACAGATACGCAGTATTTT
CASSLDRATDTQYF
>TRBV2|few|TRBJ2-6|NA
TGTGCCAGCAGTCAGGGGTTCGGGGCCAACGTCCTGACTTTC
CASSQGFGANVLTF
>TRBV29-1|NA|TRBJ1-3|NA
TGCAGCGTTGTTCGTGCGGGTGGAAACACCATATATTTT
CSVVRAGGNTIYF
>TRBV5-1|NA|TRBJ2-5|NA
TGCGCCAGCAGCTTGGATGGGGAGGCGGCCCAGTACTTC
CASSLDGEAAQYF
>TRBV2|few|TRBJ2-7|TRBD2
TGTGCCAGCAGTGAATTGGGGCTAGCGGGGTCCTACGAGCAGTACTTC
CASSELGLAGSYEQYF
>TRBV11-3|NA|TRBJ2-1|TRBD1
TGTGCCAGCAGCTTAGGGACAGGGGCCTACAATGAGCAGTTCTTC
CASSLGTGAYNEQFF
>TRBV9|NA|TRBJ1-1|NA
TGTGCCAGCAGCGATGGGACACCTAATGAAGCTTTCTTT
CASSDGTPNEAFF
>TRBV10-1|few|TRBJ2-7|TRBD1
TGCGCCAGCTCCTCGGGACAGAACTACGAGCAGTACTTC
CASSSGQNYEQYF
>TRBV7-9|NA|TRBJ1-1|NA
TGTGCCAGCAGCTTATACGGAGAGAACACTGAAGCTTTCTTT
CASSLYGENTEAFF